This passage covers 24 T cell receptor beta chains from one sample sequenced in a study of blood T cell repertoires in COVID-19. Produced via immunoSEQ multiplex PCR; TCRdb's table is partial and in-frame only. The sample yields approximately 97,000 clones, 90% seen once. The sequencing sample was made of peripheral blood. The receptor set was obtained from a man between 60 and 70 years old with acute or convalescent COVID-19.

This rearrangement joins TRBV5-1 to TRBJ2-1; TRBD1 is a possible D gene (5 bases). This CDR3 is 15 amino acids long. Germline assignment: CDR1 SGHRS and CDR2 YFSETQ. The V and J ends lost 0 bases and 0 bases respectively, with 7 bases between them. CDR3 region: CASSLATDSYNEQFF. In nucleotides, the CDR3 is TGCGCCAGCAGCTTGGCGACAGACTCCTACAATGAGCAGTTCTTC.

The chain employs TRBV29-1 and TRBJ2-5, with D possibly matching TRBD2 (5 bases). The V and J ends lost 6 bases and 5 bases respectively, with 19 bases between them. From germline, CDR1 is SQVTM and CDR2 ANQGSEA. This CDR3 comprises 14 residues. CDR3 DNA: TGCAGCGTACAACCGAGAAGAGGGTTTGAGACCCAGTACTTC. Residues: CSVQPRRGFETQYF.

This clone has only one observation. V gene TRBV7-9 combines with J gene TRBJ1-1; 9 positions match TRBD1. The J segment lost 5 bases and the V segment lost 7 bases, leaving 11 bases of the junction unmatched. Germline CDR1 and CDR2: SEHNR and FQNEAQ (reference sequence). The CDR3 runs 15 residues. The CDR3 reads CASTKNRGLRTEAFF. CDR3 nucleotide sequence: TGTGCCAGCACAAAAAACAGGGGGCTGAGGACTGAAGCTTTCTTT.

The chain combines TRBV5-8 with TRBJ1-2; 7 bases align to TRBD1. The CDR3 length is 15 residues. CDR1 and CDR2 (germline): SGHTS, YDEGEE. V trimming: 4 bases; J trimming: 7 bases; junction bases outside the gene matches: 13. CDR3 sequence: CASSPDRASVGGYTF. As DNA, the CDR3 is TGTGCCAGCAGCCCCGACAGGGCGTCGGTTGGTGGCTACACCTTC.

The chain carries TRBV3-1 (or the pseudogene TRBV3-2) and TRBJ2-3, with a possible D match to TRBD1 (5 bases). The V and J ends lost 3 bases and 3 bases respectively, with 10 bases between them. Germline CDR1 reads LGHDT; CDR2 reads YNNKEL (reference sequence). The CDR3 sequence is 14 residues long. CDR3 coding DNA: TGTGCCAGCAGCCATAGGGGCAGGACAGATACGCAGTATTTT. As protein: CASSHRGRTDTQYF.

The V gene is TRBV18, the J gene TRBJ1-4; 7 bases agree with TRBD1. Germline CDR1 reads KGHSH; CDR2 reads LQKENI. This CDR3 comprises 15 residues. Germline trimming cut 4 bases from V and 1 base from J; bases unmatched to any gene: 3. Here the CDR3 DNA reads TGTGCCAGCTCACTCCGACAGGGAACTAATGAAAAACTGTTTTTT. Translation gives CASSLRQGTNEKLFF.

The CDR3 DNA is TGCGCCAGCAGCTTGGAAGCAGGGTCGAACACCGGGGAGCTGTTTTTT. Translation gives CASSLEAGSNTGELFF. The chain employs TRBV5-1 and TRBJ2-2, with D perhaps matching TRBD1 (5 bases). CDR1 is SGHRS and CDR2 is YFSETQ in the germline V gene. The CDR3 consists of 16 residues. Between the trimmed V and J ends, which lost 0 bases and 0 bases, there was a span of 9 bases.

The chain carries TRBV28 and TRBJ2-3, with a tentative D call TRBD2 (5 bases). V shed 4 bases and J shed 1 base, with 6 bases lying between them. CDR1 and CDR2 from the germline V gene are MDHEN and SYDVKM. This CDR3 spans 13 amino acids. Here the CDR3 reads CASSSGGTDTQYF. The CDR3 DNA sequence: TGTGCCAGCAGTTCCGGGGGCACAGATACGCAGTATTTT.

The rearrangement uses TRBV6-6 and TRBJ1-5; TRBD1 agrees at 9 bases. J gave up 0 bases and V 5 bases, and 14 bases lay outside the gene matches. Looked up from germline, CDR1 is MNHNY and CDR2 is SVGAGI (reference sequence). The CDR3 loop spans 19 amino acids. In DNA, the CDR3 is TGTGCCAGCAGTCACAACCGGGACAGGGAACGATATAGCAATCAGCCCCAGCATTTT. Residues: CASSHNRDRERYSNQPQHF.

The chain is built from TRBV10-3 and TRBJ1-1; weak D call: TRBD1 (5 bases). The germline V gene has CDR1 ENHRY and CDR2 SYGVKD. V was shortened by 4 bases and J by 3 bases, with 9 bases between the two germline ends. This CDR3 contains 13 residues. This CDR3 is CAISAGDHTEAFF. In DNA form, the CDR3 reads TGTGCCATCAGTGCGGGGGATCACACTGAAGCTTTCTTT.

V and J are TRBV7-6 and TRBJ2-7, with D uncertain. The CDR3 has 13 amino acids. Deletions cut 2 bases from V and 3 bases from J, with 8 bases between. Germline V CDR1 and CDR2: SGHVS, FNYEAQ. The CDR3 sequence is CASSLYSNYEQYV. The CDR3 bases are TGTGCCAGCAGCTTATACAGCAACTACGAGCAGTACGTC.

V usage is TRBV20-1 and J usage is TRBJ1-3, with a tentative D call TRBD1 (6 bases). The V gene's germline CDR1 is DFQATT and CDR2 SNEGSKA (reference sequence). The CDR3 is 14 amino acids. Trimming cost V 3 bases and J 3 bases, with 12 bases left between them. The CDR3 nucleotides read TGCAGTGCTAGTGGGGGGCCAGGTGGAAACACCATATATTTT. Amino acids: CSASGGPGGNTIYF.

This rearrangement joins TRBV9 to TRBJ2-1; 10 nucleotides line up with TRBD2. V lost 0 bases and J lost 4; bases outside the gene matches: 4. The length of the CDR3 is 16 residues. Germline V gene lookup returns CDR1 SGDLS and CDR2 YYNGEE. DNA for the CDR3: TGTGCCAGCAGCGTAGCGGCTAGCGGGGGTTACAATGAGCAGTTCTTC. This gives the protein CASSVAASGGYNEQFF.

The sample holds a few counts of this clone. The chain couples TRBV7-9 to TRBJ2-7; D not certain. CDR3 length equals 11 residues. Germline CDR1 is SEHNR and CDR2 is FQNEAQ (reference sequence). Trimming stripped 8 bases from V and 5 bases from J, with 10 bases between. The CDR3 DNA reads TGTGCCAGCGCCGAAAGCGACGAGCAGTACTTC. Translating it yields CASAESDEQYF.

This chain joins TRBV30 and TRBJ1-5, with a weak D call TRBD1 (5 bases). The germline V and J ends were trimmed by 2 bases and 0 bases, with 11 bases remaining between them. This CDR3 is built from 15 residues. The germline V gene has CDR1 GTSNPN and CDR2 SVGIG (reference sequence). The DNA of the CDR3 is TGTGCCTGGAGTTGGTCAGGGATTAGCAATCAGCCCCAGCATTTT. Amino acids: CAWSWSGISNQPQHF.

This clone showed up just once. This chain uses TRBV10-3 with TRBJ1-4, with 7 positions matching TRBD1. The germline V gene encodes CDR1 ENHRY and CDR2 SYGVKD. The V segment lost 2 bases and the J segment 0 bases; nucleotides outside the gene matches: 6. The CDR3 is 17 residues long. CDR3 loop: CAISERKGAPTNEKLFF. For the CDR3, the DNA is TGTGCCATCAGTGAGCGTAAGGGGGCTCCAACTAATGAAAAACTGTTTTTT.

The chain couples TRBV6-5 to TRBJ2-1; D not certain. V gave up 4 bases and J gave up 9 bases, with 16 bases separating them. The germline CDR1 and CDR2 sequences are MNHEY and SVGAGI. The CDR3 covers 14 residues. CDR3 DNA: TGTGCCAGCAGTTGGAGACCCTTAGGTGGTGAGCAGTTCTTC. Encoded protein: CASSWRPLGGEQFF.

Written as DNA, the CDR3 is TGTGCCAGCAGCTTAGGCCTATCGTGGGAGCTGTTTTTT. Its translation is CASSLGLSWELFF. The chain couples TRBV13 to TRBJ2-2; D is ambiguous. Germline V gene data show CDR1 as PRHDT and CDR2 as FYEKMQ (reference sequence). CDR3 size: 13 residues. V was trimmed by 0 bases and J by 9 bases, leaving 8 bases between them.

The chain links TRBV2 to TRBJ1-5; D is ambiguous. This CDR3 is 12 amino acids long. Trimming removed 5 bases from V and 6 bases from J, with 8 bases in between. Germline V gene sequence: CDR1 SNHLY, CDR2 FYNNEI. The CDR3 protein is CASSMAIQPQHF. DNA for the CDR3: TGTGCCAGCAGTATGGCAATTCAGCCCCAGCATTTT.

The rearrangement joins TRBV19 to TRBJ2-1, with 10 positions matching TRBD2. Unmatched junction bases numbered 4, after V lost 8 bases and J lost 6 bases. The CDR3 length is 13 residues. Looked up from germline, CDR1 is LNHDA and CDR2 is SQIVND (reference sequence). The CDR3 reads CASCERGGNEQFF. CDR3 bases: TGTGCCAGTTGTGAGCGGGGGGGCAATGAGCAGTTCTTC.

CDR3: CASSRQAGGEQFF. The CDR3 coding sequence is TGTGCCAGCTCACGGCAAGCGGGGGGTGAGCAGTTCTTC. The rearrangement links TRBV18 to TRBJ2-1; TRBD2 aligns across 9 bases. The germline gives CDR1 KGHSH, CDR2 LQKENI. J lost 9 bases, V lost 4 bases, and 4 bases had no gene match. The CDR3 runs to 13 residues.

This sequence joins TRBV10-3 and TRBJ2-7, with a possible D match to TRBD1 (5 bases). CDR1 is ENHRY and CDR2 is SYGVKD in the germline V gene. V dropped 8 bases and J dropped 4 bases, with 15 bases sitting between them. The CDR3 consists of 13 residues. CDR3: CAIGREGLYEQYF. The CDR3 DNA follows: TGTGCCATCGGCAGGGAAGGGCTATACGAGCAGTACTTC.

J is TRBJ1-4 and V is TRBV5-1, with TRBD1 identical over 7 bases. The CDR3 runs 14 residues. Germline loops: CDR1 SGHRS, CDR2 YFSETQ. The V and J ends lost 4 bases and 3 bases, in that order; junction bases with no gene match: 3. The CDR3 sequence is CASSAGQPNEKLFF. The CDR3 DNA sequence: TGCGCCAGCAGCGCGGGACAGCCTAATGAAAAACTGTTTTTT.

V and J are TRBV5-1 and TRBJ2-5; a weak D match, TRBD2 (6 bases). Trimming cost V 5 bases and J 4 bases, with 12 bases left between them. The CDR3 has 13 amino acids. Germline V CDR1 and CDR2: SGHRS, YFSETQ. The CDR3 region is CASSRGSGETQYF. The CDR3 region has the DNA TGCGCCAGCAGTCGGGGGAGTGGAGAGACCCAGTACTTC.